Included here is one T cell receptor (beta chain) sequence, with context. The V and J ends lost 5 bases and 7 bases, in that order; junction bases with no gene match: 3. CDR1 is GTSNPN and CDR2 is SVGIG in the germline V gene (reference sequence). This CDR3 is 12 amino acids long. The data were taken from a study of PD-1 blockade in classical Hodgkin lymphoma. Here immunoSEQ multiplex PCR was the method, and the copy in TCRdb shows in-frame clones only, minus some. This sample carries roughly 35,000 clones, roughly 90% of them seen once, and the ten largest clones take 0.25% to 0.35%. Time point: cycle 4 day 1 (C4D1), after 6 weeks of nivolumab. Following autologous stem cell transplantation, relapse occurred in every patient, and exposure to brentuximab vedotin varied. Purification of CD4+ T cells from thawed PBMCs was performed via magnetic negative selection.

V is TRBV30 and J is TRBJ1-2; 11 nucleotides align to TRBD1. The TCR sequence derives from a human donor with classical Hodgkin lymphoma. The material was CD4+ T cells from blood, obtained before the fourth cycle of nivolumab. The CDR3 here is CAWQDRGPGYTF. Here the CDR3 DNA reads TGTGCCTGGCAGGACAGGGGGCCTGGCTACACCTTC.